One and the same sample provided the 25 T cell receptor beta chains below, sequenced in a study of blood T cell repertoires in COVID-19. Sequencing was performed with immunoSEQ multiplex PCR; in TCRdb, only in-frame clones are kept and a portion is missing. The sample lists 97,000 or so clones; 70% to 90% were seen once. The specimen sequenced was peripheral blood. Receptors originate from a man aged 50 to 59 with active COVID-19.

This clone was seen a handful of times. This rearrangement joins TRBV7-8 to TRBJ1-2; 7 nucleotides agree with TRBD1. Trimming at V came to 5 bases and at J to 3 bases, leaving 9 bases not matched to a gene. The CDR3 has 15 residues. Germline values: CDR1 SGHVS, CDR2 FQNEAQ. CDR3 nucleotides: TGTGCCAGCAGCGCACAGGGGCCGTTGGACTATGGCTACACCTTC. Its translation is CASSAQGPLDYGYTF.

This chain links TRBV7-8 with TRBJ1-2, with a tentative D call TRBD1 (6 bases). The CDR3 is 16 amino acids. The V end was cut by 5 bases, the J end by 4 bases, with 20 bases between. Germline CDR1 is SGHVS and CDR2 is FQNEAQ. The CDR3 bases are TGTGCCAGCAGCCCCCAGAGGGGGGGCGCGGGCTATGGCTACACCTTC. Encoded protein: CASSPQRGGAGYGYTF.

The sample holds a few counts of this clone. This chain links TRBV7-2 with TRBJ1-5; D not certain. This CDR3 is 13 amino acids long. Looked up from germline, CDR1 is SGHTA and CDR2 is FQGNSA. The V and J ends lost 5 bases and 4 bases respectively, with 9 bases between them. The DNA of the CDR3 is TGTGCCAGCAGCGCACAGCTAAATCAGCCCCAGCATTTT. This encodes CASSAQLNQPQHF.

The chain uses TRBV30 and TRBJ1-6; no firm D call. The CDR3 is 12 residues long. The V end was cut by 5 bases, the J end by 9 bases, with 11 bases between. CDR1 and CDR2 from the germline V gene are GTSNPN and SVGIG (reference sequence). Here the CDR3 DNA reads TGTGCCTGGGCTCCAGGCATTTCACCCCTCCACTTT. It specifies CAWAPGISPLHF.

This clone was counted a single time. The J gene is TRBJ2-6, the V gene TRBV6-1, with a possible D match to TRBD2 (5 bases). The germline V gene has CDR1 MNHNS and CDR2 SASEGT. Trimming took 1 base from V and 0 from J, leaving 13 bases between them. The CDR3 extends over 18 amino acids. The CDR3 nucleotides read TGTGCCAGCAGTGAAGTCGTAGGTGGGAGCTCTGGGGCCAACGTCCTGACTTTC. Amino acids: CASSEVVGGSSGANVLTF.

V and J are TRBV7-2 and TRBJ1-1, with TRBD1 matching 8 bases. With V trimmed by 4 bases and J by 4 bases, 8 bases remained unmatched. CDR3 size: 15 residues. Germline assignment: CDR1 SGHTA and CDR2 FQGNSA. The CDR3 DNA is TGTGCCAGCAGCTCCCAGGGGGCGCGGGGCACTGAAGCTTTCTTT. This sequence encodes CASSSQGARGTEAFF. Combining the CDR3 with reference TRBV7-2 and TRBJ1-1 gives the whole variable domain GAGVSQSPSNKVTEKGKDVELRCDPISGHTALYWYRQSLGQGLEFLIYFQGNSAPDKSGLPSDRFSAERTGGSVSTLTIQRTQQEDSAVYLCASSSQGARGTEAFFGQGTRLTVV.

This clone showed up just a few times. J is TRBJ1-6 and V is TRBV12-3 or TRBV12-4; D is unclear. The V and J ends lost 7 bases and 7 bases respectively, with 11 bases between them. The CDR3 runs to 13 residues. The CDR3 nucleotides read TGTGCCAGCACCTTACCCGGGAATTCACCCCTCCACTTT. Residues: CASTLPGNSPLHF.

The chain has TRBV7-8 and TRBJ2-7, with TRBD2 as a possible D gene (5 bases). With 5 bases removed from V and 0 bases from J, the gap between germline ends came to 17 bases. The CDR3 sequence is 16 residues long. Germline V gene data show CDR1 as SGHVS and CDR2 as FQNEAQ. The CDR3 sequence is CASSLKRAVTSYEQYF. CDR3 sequence (DNA): TGTGCCAGCAGCCTAAAGAGGGCAGTCACCTCCTACGAGCAGTACTTC.

The chain carries TRBV3-1 (or the pseudogene TRBV3-2) and TRBJ1-1; perhaps TRBD1 as D (5 bases). The CDR3 extends over 15 amino acids. The V and J ends lost 4 bases and 4 bases respectively, with 16 bases between them. Germline V lookup: CDR1 LGHDT, CDR2 YNNKEL (reference sequence). The CDR3 loop is CASSRPAGEGTEAFF. CDR3 sequence (DNA): TGTGCCAGCAGCCGCCCAGCGGGGGAAGGCACTGAAGCTTTCTTT.

The V gene is TRBV5-1, the J gene TRBJ2-7; 9 bases fit TRBD2. The length of the CDR3 is 15 residues. Per the germline V gene, CDR1 is SGHRS and CDR2 is YFSETQ. The ends lost 3 bases at V and 4 bases at J; junction bases unmatched: 8. The CDR3 loop is CASSSVRGGRYEQYF. CDR3 coding DNA: TGCGCCAGCAGCTCGGTGCGGGGGGGCAGGTACGAGCAGTACTTC.

The genes are TRBV6-2 or TRBV6-3 and TRBJ1-1, with D tentatively TRBD1 (5 bases). Germline CDR1 MNHEY, CDR2 SVGEGT. V gave up 5 bases and J gave up 0 bases, with 16 bases separating them. The CDR3 length is 16 residues. The CDR3 here is CASSLTGPGVNTEAFF. In DNA form, the CDR3 reads TGTGCCAGCAGTCTAACAGGTCCGGGGGTGAACACTGAAGCTTTCTTT.

This sequence joins TRBV4-1 and TRBJ1-1; D possibly corresponds to TRBD1 (5 bases). V was cut by 4 bases and J by 2 bases, with 17 bases left in between. CDR1 MGHRA and CDR2 YSYEKL come from the germline V gene. The CDR3 has 16 residues. CDR3 nucleotide sequence: TGCGCCAGCAGCCGACAGCCCGCGGAGCGCAACACTGAAGCTTTCTTT. Translated, it gives CASSRQPAERNTEAFF.

This clone was counted only a few times. The J gene is TRBJ1-5, the V gene TRBV19; D is possibly TRBD1 (5 bases). The CDR3 sequence is 14 residues long. Trimming removed 3 bases from V and 5 bases from J, with 11 bases in between. Germline loops: CDR1 LNHDA, CDR2 SQIVND (reference sequence). CDR3 in DNA: TGTGCCAGTAGTATCCAGGGCCGGGATCAGCCCCAGCATTTT. Residues: CASSIQGRDQPQHF.

The CDR3 coding sequence is TGTGCCATCAGCGCGGGTAATAGCAATCAGCCCCAGCATTTT. As protein: CAISAGNSNQPQHF. The rearrangement links TRBV10-3 to TRBJ1-5; D gene ambiguous. Germline V gene lookup returns CDR1 ENHRY and CDR2 SYGVKD. V lost 6 bases, J lost 0 bases, and 9 bases lay in between. The CDR3 covers 14 residues.

This chain connects TRBV6-6 to TRBJ2-2; maybe TRBD1 (5 bases). Deletions cut 5 bases from V and 6 bases from J, with 10 bases between. CDR1 is MNHNY and CDR2 is SVGAGI in the germline V gene (reference sequence). The CDR3 length is 13 residues. The CDR3, as DNA: TGTGCCAGCAGTCCGACAGCCCCCGGGGAGCTGTTTTTT. It codes for CASSPTAPGELFF.

The rearrangement links TRBV7-9 to TRBJ2-3; 7 nucleotides agree with TRBD2. Germline CDR1 and CDR2: SEHNR and FQNEAQ (reference sequence). This CDR3 has 17 amino acids. Trimming took 3 bases from V and 0 from J; bases not matched to a gene: 9. Here the CDR3 reads CASSFSPLAVSTDTQYF. CDR3 in DNA: TGTGCCAGCAGCTTTTCTCCGCTAGCGGTAAGCACAGATACGCAGTATTTT.

This chain connects TRBV7-9 to TRBJ2-2; D call uncertain. Trimming pared 6 bases from V and 2 bases from J, leaving 10 bases between. The CDR3 runs to 14 residues. CDR1 is SEHNR, CDR2 FQNEAQ, per germline (reference sequence). The CDR3 DNA is TGTGCCAGCAGTCCCAAAACTAACACCGGGGAGCTGTTTTTT. It translates to CASSPKTNTGELFF. Full variable domain (missing parts from reference TRBV7-9 and TRBJ2-2): DTGVSQNPRHKITKRGQNVTFRCDPISEHNRLYWYRQTLGQGPEFLTYFQNEAQLEKSRLLSDRFSAERPKGSFSTLEIQRTEQGDSAMYLCASSPKTNTGELFFGEGSRLTVL.

The rearrangement uses TRBV30 and TRBJ1-1, with a weak D call TRBD1 (5 bases). The ends were cut back, 0 bases at V and 3 bases at J, with 11 bases in the middle. In germline, CDR1 is GTSNPN, CDR2 SVGIG (reference sequence). The CDR3 length is 14 residues. The CDR3 sequence: CAWSVKGPDTEAFF. The DNA of the CDR3 is TGTGCCTGGAGTGTTAAGGGGCCCGACACTGAAGCTTTCTTT.

This chain connects TRBV28 to TRBJ2-1; 9 bases align to TRBD2. Germline V CDR1 and CDR2: MDHEN, SYDVKM. Trimming removed 4 bases from V and 5 bases from J; junction bases left unmatched: 9. The CDR3 has 16 amino acids. CDR3 DNA sequence: TGTGCCAGCAGTTCCCGCGGCGGGGGGGCCCACAATGAGCAGTTCTTC. It is translated as CASSSRGGGAHNEQFF.

The genes are TRBV24-1 and TRBJ2-1; TRBD1 might be the D (6 bases). The CDR3 extends over 14 amino acids. Trimming took 7 bases from V and 5 from J, leaving 14 bases between them. Germline CDR1 reads KGHDR; CDR2 reads SFDVKD. CDR3 in amino acids: CATSGDRSDNEQFF. DNA for the CDR3: TGTGCCACCAGCGGTGACAGGTCAGACAATGAGCAGTTCTTC.

The rearrangement joins TRBV4-1 to TRBJ1-2; 8 bases fit TRBD1. The V gene's germline CDR1 is MGHRA and CDR2 YSYEKL. The CDR3 consists of 16 residues. Losses at the gene ends were 5 bases for V and 1 base for J; bases not matched to a gene: 9. The CDR3 DNA is TGCGCCAGCAGCGCCCAGACAGGGGCTTATAACTATGGCTACACCTTC. This codes for CASSAQTGAYNYGYTF.

The V and J genes are TRBV2 and TRBJ1-4; perhaps TRBD1 as D (5 bases). The CDR3 runs to 15 residues. Deletions cut 2 bases from V and 6 bases from J, with 13 bases between. The V gene's germline CDR1 is SNHLY and CDR2 FYNNEI. The CDR3 protein is CASSELGLEDEKLFF. The CDR3 region has the DNA TGTGCCAGCAGTGAACTGGGACTAGAGGATGAAAAACTGTTTTTT.

The rearrangement uses TRBV5-8 and TRBJ1-3; perhaps TRBD1 as D (6 bases). The CDR3 is made up of 15 amino acids. Germline V gene data show CDR1 as SGHTS and CDR2 as YDEGEE. Trimming removed 3 bases at V and 4 bases at J, with 14 bases between. In DNA, the CDR3 is TGTGCCAGCAGCTCCAGGGGAGCGTTCGGAAACACCATATATTTT. This codes for CASSSRGAFGNTIYF.

The V gene is TRBV5-1, the J gene TRBJ2-2; TRBD1 matches at 7 bases. With 4 bases clipped from V and 1 base from J, the junction kept 7 bases outside the gene matches. The CDR3 is 16 residues long. The germline CDR1 and CDR2 sequences are SGHRS and YFSETQ. The CDR3 nucleotides read TGCGCCAGCAGCCGAGAGGGGACAGTGAACACCGGGGAGCTGTTTTTT. Protein sequence: CASSREGTVNTGELFF.

The CDR3 loop reads CASRYTGSATNEKLFF. CDR3 DNA: TGTGCCAGCAGGTACACAGGGTCTGCAACTAATGAAAAACTGTTTTTT. J is TRBJ1-4 and V is TRBV6-2 or TRBV6-3; D might be TRBD1 (6 bases). The CDR3 runs to 16 residues. Germline V CDR1 and CDR2: MNHEY, SVGEGT. The V and J ends lost 6 bases and 0 bases respectively, with 14 bases between them.